A selection of T cell receptor beta chains follows, all from one sample in a study of cytomegalovirus exposure and HLA in healthy donors. This table comes from immunoSEQ multiplex PCR, and its TCRdb copy is limited to in-frame clones, with some not included. The sample lists just over 95,000 clones, around 76% seen once, with 7.5% to 9.5% in the top ten. Sequencing was carried out using PBMCs. Every receptor here comes from a human donor in good health. The CDR3 runs from the conserved cysteine through the conserved F or W. A D gene is named only where the DNA matches it firmly. Rows give clone size only sometimes, using once, few, many, or a class for an expanded clone.

d_gene: NA
len: 15
v_gene: TRBV6-5
j_gene: TRBJ1-5
abundance: NA
CDR3nt: TGTGCCAGCAGCATAGACAGATATAGCAATCAGCCCCAGCATTTT
CDR3aa: CASSIDRYSNQPQHF

d_gene: NA
len: 15
v_gene: TRBV5-6
j_gene: TRBJ1-3
abundance: few
CDR3nt: TGTGCCAGCAGCTTTCTGACTAACTCTGGAAACACCATATATTTT
CDR3aa: CASSFLTNSGNTIYF

d_gene: NA
len: 16
v_gene: TRBV15
j_gene: TRBJ1-5
abundance: NA
CDR3nt: TGTGCCACCAGCAGAGATCGGGGTTCCAGCAATCAGCCCCAGCATTTT
CDR3aa: CATSRDRGSSNQPQHF

d_gene: NA
len: 15
v_gene: TRBV5-1
j_gene: TRBJ2-7
abundance: NA
CDR3nt: TGCGCCAGCAGCGTCCCGCAGGACAGTTTCTACGAGCAGTACTTC
CDR3aa: CASSVPQDSFYEQYF

d_gene: NA
len: 14
v_gene: TRBV7-9
j_gene: TRBJ2-7
abundance: NA
CDR3nt: TGTGCCAGCAGTCCCGGAACAGGTTTGGGAGAGCAGTACTTC
CDR3aa: CASSPGTGLGEQYF

d_gene: NA
len: 13
v_gene: TRBV5-8
j_gene: TRBJ2-5
abundance: NA
CDR3nt: TGTGCCAGCAGCTTGGGCAGGCCGGAGACCCAGTACTTC
CDR3aa: CASSLGRPETQYF

d_gene: TRBD1
len: 16
v_gene: TRBV9
j_gene: TRBJ1-6
abundance: NA
CDR3nt: TGTGCCAGCAGCGGCGAGGTGGGACAGGGTAATTCACCCCTCCACTTT
CDR3aa: CASSGEVGQGNSPLHF

d_gene: NA
len: 15
v_gene: TRBV27
j_gene: TRBJ2-7
abundance: once
CDR3nt: TGTGCCAGCAGCAACACAGGGAATGTCCCCTACGAGCAGTACTTC
CDR3aa: CASSNTGNVPYEQYF

d_gene: TRBD2
len: 15
v_gene: TRBV7-9
j_gene: TRBJ2-3
abundance: NA
CDR3nt: TGTGCCAGCAGCCCGGGACTAGCGCTTACAGATACGCAGTATTTT
CDR3aa: CASSPGLALTDTQYF

d_gene: TRBD2
len: 13
v_gene: TRBV30
j_gene: TRBJ2-1
abundance: NA
CDR3nt: TGTGCCCGCGGGACTAGCGGCTACAATGAGCAGTTCTTC
CDR3aa: CARGTSGYNEQFF

d_gene: NA
len: 16
v_gene: TRBV4-1
j_gene: TRBJ2-6
abundance: NA
CDR3nt: TGCGCCAGCAGCCAAGAAGCAGGGCTCGGGGCCAACGTCCTGACTTTC
CDR3aa: CASSQEAGLGANVLTF

d_gene: NA
len: 11
v_gene: TRBV7-9
j_gene: TRBJ2-1
abundance: NA
CDR3nt: TGTGCCAGCAGCTTACAGGATGAGCAGTTCTTC
CDR3aa: CASSLQDEQFF

d_gene: TRBD1
len: 11
v_gene: TRBV6-5
j_gene: TRBJ1-1
abundance: NA
CDR3nt: TGTGCCAGCAACCGACAGGGCGAAGCTTTCTTT
CDR3aa: CASNRQGEAFF

d_gene: NA
len: 17
v_gene: TRBV7-8
j_gene: TRBJ1-1
abundance: NA
CDR3nt: TGTGCCAGCAGCTTAGGAGTAGGCAGGGAGGTTGGCACTGAAGCTTTCTTT
CDR3aa: CASSLGVGREVGTEAFF

d_gene: TRBD2
len: 14
v_gene: TRBV19
j_gene: TRBJ2-7
abundance: NA
CDR3nt: TGTGCCAGTAGTCAAACTAGCGGGGTTTACGAGCAGTACTTC
CDR3aa: CASSQTSGVYEQYF

d_gene: TRBD2
len: 14
v_gene: TRBV7-9
j_gene: TRBJ2-5
abundance: NA
CDR3nt: TGTACCAGCAGCTTGACTAGCGGGGGCCAAAACCAGTACTTC
CDR3aa: CTSSLTSGGQNQYF

d_gene: TRBD2
len: 14
v_gene: TRBV29-1
j_gene: TRBJ2-7
abundance: once
CDR3nt: TGCAGCGTTAAAGGGTCTAGCGGGAGCTACGAGCAGTACTTC
CDR3aa: CSVKGSSGSYEQYF

d_gene: TRBD1
len: 15
v_gene: TRBV5-1
j_gene: TRBJ1-1
abundance: few
CDR3nt: TGCGCCAGCAGCTTGAACAGGGGCTTGAACACTGAAGCTTTCTTT
CDR3aa: CASSLNRGLNTEAFF

d_gene: TRBD1
len: 14
v_gene: TRBV19
j_gene: TRBJ1-5
abundance: NA
CDR3nt: TGTGCCAGTGGGGGACAGATTAGCAATCAGCCCCAGCATTTT
CDR3aa: CASGGQISNQPQHF

d_gene: TRBD1
len: 15
v_gene: TRBV27
j_gene: TRBJ1-6
abundance: few
CDR3nt: TGTGCCAGCAGTCACACCGGGACAGGGAATTCACCCCTCCACTTT
CDR3aa: CASSHTGTGNSPLHF

d_gene: NA
len: 11
v_gene: TRBV10-3
j_gene: TRBJ2-2
abundance: few
CDR3nt: TGTGCCATCCTTAACACCGGGGAGCTGTTTTTT
CDR3aa: CAILNTGELFF

d_gene: NA
len: 14
v_gene: TRBV30
j_gene: TRBJ1-1
abundance: NA
CDR3nt: TGTGCCTGGAGTGCAGGGGCAAGACACACTGAAGCTTTCTTT
CDR3aa: CAWSAGARHTEAFF

d_gene: TRBD2
len: 13
v_gene: TRBV10-2
j_gene: TRBJ2-5
abundance: NA
CDR3nt: TGCGCCAGCATAGGACTAGCGGGACATGAGCAGTACTTC
CDR3aa: CASIGLAGHEQYF

d_gene: TRBD1
len: 17
v_gene: TRBV10-3
j_gene: TRBJ2-2
abundance: once
CDR3nt: TGTGCCATCAGCCAATCCGGGACAGGGGGCGCCGACGGGGAGCTGTTTTTT
CDR3aa: CAISQSGTGGADGELFF

d_gene: NA
len: 15
v_gene: TRBV6-5
j_gene: TRBJ1-5
abundance: NA
CDR3nt: TGTGCCAGCAGTAACACAGGGAGAAGCAATCAGCCCCAGCATTTT
CDR3aa: CASSNTGRSNQPQHF

d_gene: TRBD2
len: 15
v_gene: TRBV5-1
j_gene: TRBJ2-1
abundance: NA
CDR3nt: TGCGCCAGCAGCCAGACTAGCGGGAGGTACAATGAGCAGTTCTTC
CDR3aa: CASSQTSGRYNEQFF

d_gene: TRBD1
len: 15
v_gene: TRBV5-1
j_gene: TRBJ1-6
abundance: NA
CDR3nt: TGCGCCAGCAGCCGACCGGGGACAGCTAATTCACCCCTCCACTTT
CDR3aa: CASSRPGTANSPLHF

d_gene: TRBD1
len: 12
v_gene: TRBV7-9
j_gene: TRBJ2-7
abundance: once
CDR3nt: TGTGCCAGCAGCTTAGAGACAGGGAGGCAGTACTTC
CDR3aa: CASSLETGRQYF

d_gene: TRBD1
len: 15
v_gene: TRBV27
j_gene: TRBJ2-3
abundance: NA
CDR3nt: TGTGCCAGCAGGCCGTGGACAGGTGGCACAGATACGCAGTATTTT
CDR3aa: CASRPWTGGTDTQYF

d_gene: TRBD2
len: 18
v_gene: TRBV7-9
j_gene: TRBJ2-5
abundance: NA
CDR3nt: TGTGCCAGCAGCCCTCGCGGGAGCGGGAGGGCCTTGGGTGAGACCCAGTACTTC
CDR3aa: CASSPRGSGRALGETQYF

d_gene: NA
len: 13
v_gene: TRBV7-6
j_gene: TRBJ2-7
abundance: NA
CDR3nt: TGTGCCAGCAGCTTAGCGGGAGCGTACGAGCAGTACTTC
CDR3aa: CASSLAGAYEQYF

d_gene: NA
len: 14
v_gene: TRBV5-1
j_gene: TRBJ1-1
abundance: NA
CDR3nt: TGCGCCAGCAGCTTGGCAACAGGGCCCACTGAAGCTTTCTTT
CDR3aa: CASSLATGPTEAFF

d_gene: NA
len: 13
v_gene: TRBV6-1
j_gene: TRBJ2-3
abundance: NA
CDR3nt: TGTGCCAGCGGCGGGGAGGTCAAAGATACGCAGTATTTT
CDR3aa: CASGGEVKDTQYF

d_gene: NA
len: 13
v_gene: TRBV4-3
j_gene: TRBJ2-7
abundance: NA
CDR3nt: TGCGCCAGCAGCCAAGGGCTAGGCCCCGAGCAGTACTTC
CDR3aa: CASSQGLGPEQYF

d_gene: TRBD1
len: 16
v_gene: TRBV23-1
j_gene: TRBJ1-5
abundance: NA
CDR3nt: TGCGCCAGCAGTGGACAGGGGGCAGGGGTCAATCAGCCCCAGCATTTT
CDR3aa: CASSGQGAGVNQPQHF

d_gene: TRBD1
len: 15
v_gene: TRBV27
j_gene: TRBJ1-1
abundance: NA
CDR3nt: TGTGCCAGCAGTTTATATAAGACAGGGGGCACTGAAGCTTTCTTT
CDR3aa: CASSLYKTGGTEAFF

d_gene: NA
len: 12
v_gene: TRBV25-1
j_gene: TRBJ1-6
abundance: few
CDR3nt: TGTGCCAGCAAGTCGGTAAACTCACCCCTCCACTTT
CDR3aa: CASKSVNSPLHF

d_gene: NA
len: 13
v_gene: TRBV30
j_gene: TRBJ1-6
abundance: NA
CDR3nt: TGTGCCTGGAGTGTACAGGGCGGTTCACCCCTCCACTTT
CDR3aa: CAWSVQGGSPLHF

d_gene: NA
len: 17
v_gene: TRBV21-1
j_gene: TRBJ2-1
abundance: NA
CDR3nt: TGTGCCAGCAGCAAAGGTTCATGGTGGGGACAGTACAATGAGCAGTTCTTC
CDR3aa: CASSKGSWWGQYNEQFF

d_gene: NA
len: 15
v_gene: TRBV6-1
j_gene: TRBJ1-1
abundance: NA
CDR3nt: TGTGCCAGCAGTGAAGCAGGTAGCCTGAACACTGAAGCTTTCTTT
CDR3aa: CASSEAGSLNTEAFF